This section outlines one T cell receptor (beta chain) sequence together with its context. Produced via immunoSEQ multiplex PCR; TCRdb's table is partial and in-frame only. The repertoire includes 200,000 to 250,000 clones, roughly 90% of them detected once, and about 9.4% sits in the top ten. The data originate from a study of blood T cell repertoires in COVID-19. The sequencing input was PBMCs or T cells enriched from blood (not recorded which). This TCR came from a man aged 18 to 29 with acute COVID-19.

CDR3 sequence reads: CASSQPLALHNEQFF. The CDR3 nucleotides read TGCGCCAGCAGCCAACCACTAGCGCTGCACAATGAGCAGTTCTTC. The rearrangement joins TRBV4-1 to TRBJ2-1, with 7 bases lining up with TRBD2. Per the germline V gene, CDR1 is MGHRA and CDR2 is YSYEKL. J lost 5 bases, V lost 2 bases, and 6 bases had no gene match. CDR3 length: 15 amino acids.